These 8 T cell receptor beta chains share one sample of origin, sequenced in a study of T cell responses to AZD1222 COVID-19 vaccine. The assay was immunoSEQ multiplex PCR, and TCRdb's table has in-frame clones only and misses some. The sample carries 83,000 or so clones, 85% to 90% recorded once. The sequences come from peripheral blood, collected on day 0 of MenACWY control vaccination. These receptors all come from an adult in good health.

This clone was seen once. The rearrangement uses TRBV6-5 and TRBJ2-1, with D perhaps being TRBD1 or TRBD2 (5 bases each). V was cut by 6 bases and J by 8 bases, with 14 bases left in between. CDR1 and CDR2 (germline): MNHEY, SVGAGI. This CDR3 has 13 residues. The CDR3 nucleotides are TGTGCCAGCAGCCCCCCGGGGCGGGATGAGCAGTTCTTC. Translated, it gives CASSPPGRDEQFF.

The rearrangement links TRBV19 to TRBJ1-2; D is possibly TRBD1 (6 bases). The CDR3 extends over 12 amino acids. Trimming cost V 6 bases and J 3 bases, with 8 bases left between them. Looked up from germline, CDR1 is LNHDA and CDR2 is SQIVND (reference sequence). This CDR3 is CASRQGDYGYTF. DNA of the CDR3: TGTGCCAGTAGACAGGGAGACTATGGCTACACCTTC.

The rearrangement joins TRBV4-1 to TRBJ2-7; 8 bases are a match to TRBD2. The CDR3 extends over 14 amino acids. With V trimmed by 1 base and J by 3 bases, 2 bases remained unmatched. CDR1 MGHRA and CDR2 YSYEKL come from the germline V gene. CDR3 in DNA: TGCGCCAGCAGCCAAGGCGGGACTAGCTACGAGCAGTACTTC. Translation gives CASSQGGTSYEQYF.

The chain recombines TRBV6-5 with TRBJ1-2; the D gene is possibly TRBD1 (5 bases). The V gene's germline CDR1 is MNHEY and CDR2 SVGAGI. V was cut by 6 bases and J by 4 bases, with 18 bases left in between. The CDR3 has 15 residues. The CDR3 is CASRSHRGATYGYTF. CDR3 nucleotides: TGTGCCAGCAGATCACACCGAGGGGCCACCTATGGCTACACCTTC.

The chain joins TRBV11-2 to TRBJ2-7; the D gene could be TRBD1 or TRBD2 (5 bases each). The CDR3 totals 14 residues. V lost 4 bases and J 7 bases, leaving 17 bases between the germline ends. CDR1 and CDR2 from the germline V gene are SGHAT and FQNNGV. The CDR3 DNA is TGTGCCAGCAGCTCACGGGGACCATCGGGAGAGCAGTACTTC. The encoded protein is CASSSRGPSGEQYF.

The CDR3 nucleotides are TGTGCCAGCAGTCCAAGAATTCTTTACAATGAGCAGTTCTTC. This encodes CASSPRILYNEQFF. V gene TRBV6-5 combines with J gene TRBJ2-1; D gene uncertain. Trimming pared 5 bases from V and 4 bases from J, leaving 12 bases between. CDR1 is MNHEY, CDR2 SVGAGI, per germline. The CDR3 length is 14 residues.

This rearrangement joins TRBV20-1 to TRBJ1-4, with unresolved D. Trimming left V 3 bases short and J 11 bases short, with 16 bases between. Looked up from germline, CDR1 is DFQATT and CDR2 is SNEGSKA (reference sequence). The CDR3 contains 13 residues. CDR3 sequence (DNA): TGCAGTGCTAGTGAGACCGGGCCCCTGAAACTGTTTTTT. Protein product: CSASETGPLKLFF.

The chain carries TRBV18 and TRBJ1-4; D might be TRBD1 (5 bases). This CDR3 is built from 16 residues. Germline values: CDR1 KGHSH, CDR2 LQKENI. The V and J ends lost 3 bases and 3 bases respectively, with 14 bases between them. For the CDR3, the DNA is TGTGCCAGCTCACCGACGAGGGGTAGGCCTAATGAAAAACTGTTTTTT. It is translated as CASSPTRGRPNEKLFF.